These 9 T cell receptor beta chains share one sample of origin, sequenced in a study of blood T cell repertoires in COVID-19 (dated by TCRdb to the early 2020s). Receptor amplification or capture employed the immunoSEQ multiplex PCR assay. In TCRdb, the immuneACCESS table is reduced to in-frame sequences with V and J assigned. These tables do not hold every clone; where another copy was compared, an unresolved V gene accounts for under half, and the others remain unexplained. The sample includes 150,000 to 250,000 clones, with roughly 83% observed a single time. In total, the top ten clones hold nearly 6% of the sample. The sequenced sample consisted of peripheral blood. These receptors originate from a woman in her 40s with COVID-19, enrolled during active disease.

This clone was recorded once. The genes are TRBV27 and TRBJ1-2; maybe TRBD1 (6 bases). Germline values: CDR1 MNHEY, CDR2 SMNVEV (reference sequence). The CDR3 is made up of 12 amino acids. The CDR3 bases are TGTGCTTCAAGAGGGGGTTACTATGGCTACACCTTC. It translates to CASRGGYYGYTF.

This chain links TRBV7-3 with TRBJ2-1; 8 positions match TRBD2. In germline, CDR1 is SGHTA, CDR2 FQGTGA. V lost 5 bases, J lost 1 base, and 7 bases stayed unmatched. CDR3 length: 16 residues. The chain's CDR3 is CASSALGGGSYNEQFF. CDR3 nucleotide sequence: TGTGCCAGCAGCGCCCTCGGGGGGGGTTCCTACAATGAGCAGTTCTTC.

V usage is TRBV6-4 and J usage is TRBJ1-5, with 7 bases lining up with TRBD1. The CDR3 has 15 amino acids. Trimming took 4 bases from V and 0 from J; bases not matched to a gene: 3. CDR1 and CDR2 (germline): MRHNA, SNTAGT. CDR3 amino acids: CASSVGTASNQPQHF. The CDR3 DNA sequence: TGTGCCAGCAGTGTGGGGACAGCTAGCAATCAGCCCCAGCATTTT.

In this sample, this clone turned up once. This chain connects TRBV7-2 to TRBJ2-3; 11 nucleotides match TRBD2. From germline, CDR1 is SGHTA and CDR2 FQGNSA. This CDR3 contains 16 residues. V dropped 6 bases and J dropped 0; count of bases not matched to a gene: 5. Written as DNA, the CDR3 is TGTGCCAGCAGGGCTAGCGGGGGGCTTAGCACAGATACGCAGTATTTT. Protein product: CASRASGGLSTDTQYF.

This rearrangement joins TRBV7-2 to TRBJ1-1, with D possibly matching TRBD1 (6 bases). Trimming removed 5 bases from V and 4 bases from J, with 26 bases in between. CDR1 and CDR2 (germline): SGHTA, FQGNSA. The CDR3 is 18 amino acids. CDR3 residues: CASSLLGRQDFWGTEAFF. Here the CDR3 DNA reads TGTGCCAGCAGCCTCTTGGGGCGACAGGACTTCTGGGGCACTGAAGCTTTCTTT.

The chain links TRBV28 to TRBJ2-7; 7 nucleotides agree with TRBD1. This CDR3 comprises 15 residues. Germline CDR1 MDHEN, CDR2 SYDVKM. Trimming cost V 2 bases and J 2 bases; bases outside gene matches: 6. The CDR3 DNA sequence: TGTGCCAGCAGTTTAGGTAGTGACAGGGCCTACGAGCAGTACTTC. Translating it yields CASSLGSDRAYEQYF.

V is TRBV10-3 and J is TRBJ2-7; D is perhaps TRBD2 (6 bases). CDR1 and CDR2 (germline): ENHRY, SYGVKD. V was clipped by 5 bases and J by 6 bases, with 20 bases between them. This CDR3 is built from 15 residues. CDR3 DNA: TGTGCCATCAGTAACTCCGGGACTTTCTGGCCCGAGCAGTACTTC. The encoded protein is CAISNSGTFWPEQYF.

This rearrangement joins TRBV7-2 to TRBJ1-1, with 8 bases aligning to TRBD1. Losses at the gene ends were 6 bases for V and 11 bases for J; bases not matched to a gene: 11. In germline, CDR1 is SGHTA, CDR2 FQGNSA. CDR3 length equals 13 residues. CDR3 DNA: TGTGCCAGCAGTCCAAGACAGGGGAGGTGGGCTTTCTTT. Amino acids: CASSPRQGRWAFF.

V gene TRBV3-1 (or the pseudogene TRBV3-2) combines with J gene TRBJ2-2; D is uncertain. This CDR3 contains 12 residues. Germline V gives CDR1 LGHDT, CDR2 YNNKEL (reference sequence). Trimming removed 4 bases from V and 6 bases from J, with 6 bases in between. The CDR3 region has the DNA TGTGCCAGCAGCCCTACGGCCGGGGAGCTGTTTTTT. As protein: CASSPTAGELFF.